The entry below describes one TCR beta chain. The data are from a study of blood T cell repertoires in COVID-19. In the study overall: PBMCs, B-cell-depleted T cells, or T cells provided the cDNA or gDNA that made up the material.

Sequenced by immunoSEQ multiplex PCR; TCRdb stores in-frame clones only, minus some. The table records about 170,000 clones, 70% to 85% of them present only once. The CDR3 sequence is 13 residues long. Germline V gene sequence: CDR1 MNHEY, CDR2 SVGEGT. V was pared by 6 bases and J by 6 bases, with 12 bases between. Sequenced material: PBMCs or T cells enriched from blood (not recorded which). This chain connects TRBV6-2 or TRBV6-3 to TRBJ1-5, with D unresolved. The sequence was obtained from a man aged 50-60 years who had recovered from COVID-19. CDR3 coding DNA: TGTGCCAGCAGCCCTCCCCCGGGTCAGCCCCAGCATTTT. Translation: CASSPPPGQPQHF.